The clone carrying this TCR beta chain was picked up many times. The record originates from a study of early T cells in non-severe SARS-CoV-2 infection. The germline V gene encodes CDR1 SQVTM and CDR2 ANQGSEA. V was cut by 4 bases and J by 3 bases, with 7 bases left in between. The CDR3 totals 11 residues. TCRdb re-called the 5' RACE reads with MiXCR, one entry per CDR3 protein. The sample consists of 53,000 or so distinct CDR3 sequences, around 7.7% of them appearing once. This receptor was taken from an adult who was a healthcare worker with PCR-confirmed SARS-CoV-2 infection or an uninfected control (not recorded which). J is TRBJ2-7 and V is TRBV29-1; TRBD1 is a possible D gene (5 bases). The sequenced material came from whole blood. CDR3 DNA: TGCAGCGTTGGCAGGGACTACGAGCAGTACTTC. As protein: CSVGRDYEQYF.